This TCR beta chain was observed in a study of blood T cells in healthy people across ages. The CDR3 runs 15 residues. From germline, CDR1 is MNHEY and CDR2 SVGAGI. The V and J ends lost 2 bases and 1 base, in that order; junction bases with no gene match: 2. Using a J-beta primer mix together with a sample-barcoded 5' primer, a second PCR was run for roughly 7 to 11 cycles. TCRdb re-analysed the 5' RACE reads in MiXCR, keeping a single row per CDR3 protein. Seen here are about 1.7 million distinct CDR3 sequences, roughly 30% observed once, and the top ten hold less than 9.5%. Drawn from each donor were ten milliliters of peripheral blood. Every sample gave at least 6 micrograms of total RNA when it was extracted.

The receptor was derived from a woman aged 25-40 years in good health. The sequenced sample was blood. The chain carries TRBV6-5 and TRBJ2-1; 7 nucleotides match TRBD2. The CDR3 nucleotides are TGTGCCAGCAGTTACGGGGGGGAGTCCTACAATGAGCAGTTCTTC. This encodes CASSYGGESYNEQFF.